The 25 T cell receptor beta chains given below trace back to one sample, sequenced in a study of blood T cell repertoires in COVID-19. Method: immunoSEQ multiplex PCR; TCRdb's copy keeps in-frame clones and lacks some. Of 65,000 to 95,000 clones in the sample, 80% were seen once. Sequenced input: peripheral blood. The receptors shown here come from a woman aged 40 to 50 with active or convalescent COVID-19.

The chain recombines TRBV30 with TRBJ2-3; 11 bases match TRBD2. Germline V gene lookup returns CDR1 GTSNPN and CDR2 SVGIG (reference sequence). CDR3 length: 18 residues. Trimming cost V 7 bases and J 1 base; bases outside gene matches: 16. The CDR3 bases are TGTGCCTCCGAAAGGACTAGCGGGTTCATGAGGGGCACAGATACGCAGTATTTT. Its translation is CASERTSGFMRGTDTQYF.

The chain employs TRBV2 and TRBJ1-1; tentatively, D is TRBD1 (6 bases). The V gene's germline CDR1 is SNHLY and CDR2 FYNNEI. The CDR3 contains 16 residues. Trimming pared 6 bases from V and 3 bases from J, leaving 20 bases between. This CDR3 is CASRLTSGRGDTEAFF. CDR3 DNA: TGTGCCAGCAGACTAACTTCGGGCAGGGGAGACACTGAAGCTTTCTTT.

The J gene is TRBJ1-3, the V gene TRBV4-2; no definite D call. The CDR3 runs 15 residues. V was pared by 4 bases and J by 0 bases, with 10 bases between. CDR1 LGHNA and CDR2 YNFKEQ come from the germline V gene. Here the CDR3 reads CASSPILYSGNTIYF. The CDR3, as DNA: TGTGCCAGCAGCCCTATTCTTTACTCTGGAAACACCATATATTTT.

The chain links TRBV7-2 to TRBJ2-2; TRBD1 might be the D (6 bases). With 2 bases removed from V and 5 bases from J, the gap between germline ends came to 12 bases. The CDR3 consists of 15 residues. The germline V gene encodes CDR1 SGHTA and CDR2 FQGNSA. CDR3 nucleotide sequence: TGTGCCAGCAGCTTATCAGGGGCGTGGACCGGGGAGCTGTTTTTT. Protein product: CASSLSGAWTGELFF.

The chain has TRBV4-3 and TRBJ2-5, with D perhaps matching TRBD2 (5 bases). The CDR3 has 16 amino acids. V lost 2 bases to trimming and J lost 2 bases, with 15 bases between them. Germline assignment: CDR1 LGHNA and CDR2 YSLEER. The CDR3 loop reads CASSQNSGWRQETQYF. The CDR3 DNA reads as TGCGCCAGCAGCCAAAACTCGGGATGGAGGCAAGAGACCCAGTACTTC.

This clone showed up just a few times. The V gene is TRBV28, the J gene TRBJ2-7; TRBD1 is a possible D gene (5 bases). There are 14 residues in the CDR3. Trimming took 4 bases from V and 3 from J, leaving 13 bases between them. Germline V gene sequence: CDR1 MDHEN, CDR2 SYDVKM. DNA of the CDR3: TGTGCCAGCAGTTCACTACCCAGGGTCTACGAGCAGTACTTC. Protein sequence: CASSSLPRVYEQYF.

The CDR3 bases are TGTGCCAGCAAGGGCGCGGACAGGCCACCCCTCCACTTT. It codes for CASKGADRPPLHF. This chain joins TRBV27 and TRBJ1-6; 7 bases agree with TRBD1. V lost 7 bases to trimming and J lost 11 bases; unmatched junction nucleotides: 8. The CDR3 is 13 amino acids. The germline gives CDR1 MNHEY, CDR2 SMNVEV (reference sequence).

This clone was detected only a few times. The J gene is TRBJ2-7, the V gene TRBV7-6; 11 bases map to TRBD2. Trimming at V came to 5 bases and at J to 3 bases, leaving 9 bases not matched to a gene. Per germline, CDR1 SGHVS and CDR2 FNYEAQ. This CDR3 contains 16 residues. The CDR3 loop is CASSPGTSGGVYEQYF. The CDR3 nucleotides are TGTGCCAGCAGCCCCGGGACTAGCGGTGGGGTCTACGAGCAGTACTTC. Full variable domain (rest looked up from reference TRBV7-6 and TRBJ2-7): GAGVSQSPRYKVTKRGQDVALRCDPISGHVSLYWYRQALGQGPEFLTYFNYEAQQDKSGLPNDRFSAERPEGSISTLTIQRTEQRDSAMYRCASSPGTSGGVYEQYFGPGTRLTVT.

The rearrangement uses TRBV10-2 and TRBJ1-5; D is possibly TRBD1 (5 bases). This CDR3 contains 13 residues. V lost 7 bases to trimming and J lost 3 bases, with 10 bases between them. CDR1 and CDR2 (germline): WSHSY, SAAADI. Here the CDR3 DNA reads TGCGCCAGCACCACAGGAGTCAATCAGCCCCAGCATTTT. Amino acids: CASTTGVNQPQHF.

This clone was detected only a few times. The chain employs TRBV7-7 and TRBJ2-5; TRBD2 is a possible D gene (5 bases). Germline values: CDR1 SSHAT, CDR2 FNYEAQ (reference sequence). V dropped 5 bases and J dropped 0 bases, with 7 bases sitting between them. This CDR3 is built from 13 residues. The CDR3 coding sequence is TGTGCCAGCAGCAAGGACTACCAAGAGACCCAGTACTTC. Translated: CASSKDYQETQYF.

The V and J genes are TRBV28 and TRBJ2-1; TRBD1 matches at 12 bases. J lost 5 bases, V lost 3 bases, and 8 bases had no gene match. Germline values: CDR1 MDHEN, CDR2 SYDVKM. This CDR3 contains 17 residues. CDR3 amino acids: CASSFGTGGLADNEQFF. In DNA form, the CDR3 reads TGTGCCAGCAGTTTTGGGACAGGGGGCTTGGCGGACAATGAGCAGTTCTTC.

This chain links TRBV5-1 with TRBJ2-5; D is possibly TRBD1 (6 bases). Per the germline V gene, CDR1 is SGHRS and CDR2 is YFSETQ. The V gene lost 4 bases and the J gene lost 0 bases, with 10 bases spanning the gap. The CDR3 is made up of 14 amino acids. In DNA, the CDR3 is TGCGCCAGCAGCCAACAGGGTCACCAAGAGACCCAGTACTTC. Protein sequence: CASSQQGHQETQYF.

The chain couples TRBV4-3 to TRBJ2-3; D might be TRBD1 (5 bases). The CDR3 covers 15 residues. V lost 4 bases and J 1 base, leaving 12 bases between the germline ends. CDR1 and CDR2 (germline): LGHNA, YSLEER. The CDR3 DNA follows: TGCGCCAGCAGCCGGTGGGTCAGGGGCACAGATACGCAGTATTTT. It translates to CASSRWVRGTDTQYF.

The V gene is TRBV6-6, the J gene TRBJ2-7; the match to TRBD2 covers 9 bases. V shed 2 bases, J shed 3 bases, and the junction held 5 bases outside the gene matches. This CDR3 spans 15 amino acids. Germline assignment: CDR1 MNHNY and CDR2 SVGAGI (reference sequence). CDR3 sequence (DNA): TGTGCCAGCAGTTACGCTCTAGCGGGAAGCTACGAGCAGTACTTC. Translation gives CASSYALAGSYEQYF.

CDR3 in amino acids: CASSIRLGLAGELFF. The CDR3, as DNA: TGCGCCAGCAGCATTCGCCTAGGCTTGGCCGGGGAGCTGTTTTTT. The V gene is TRBV4-1, the J gene TRBJ2-2; no definite D call. Deletions cut 5 bases from V and 6 bases from J, with 16 bases between. The CDR3 spans 15 residues. Germline V CDR1 and CDR2: MGHRA, YSYEKL.

This chain uses TRBV4-2 with TRBJ2-7; 10 bases agree with TRBD2. With 0 bases clipped from V and 4 bases from J, the junction kept 6 bases outside the gene matches. Germline loops: CDR1 LGHNA, CDR2 YNFKEQ. The CDR3 contains 16 residues. In nucleotides, the CDR3 is TGTGCCAGCAGCCAAGATACTAGCGGGAAGGTGTACGAGCAGTACTTC. Residues: CASSQDTSGKVYEQYF.

The V call is TRBV28, the J call TRBJ1-6; no clear D gene. V was shortened by 4 bases and J by 5 bases, with 12 bases between the two germline ends. The CDR3 spans 15 residues. The germline V gene has CDR1 MDHEN and CDR2 SYDVKM. The CDR3, as DNA: TGTGCCAGCAGTTCGGGTGGCGGGGATAATTCACCCCTCCACTTT. Protein sequence: CASSSGGGDNSPLHF.

This sequence joins TRBV10-3 and TRBJ1-1; D call uncertain. V was trimmed by 10 bases and J by 1 base, leaving 16 bases between them. This CDR3 spans 14 amino acids. The germline CDR1 and CDR2 sequences are ENHRY and SYGVKD. The DNA for the CDR3 is TGTGCCACTACGTCCCTAGTCAAGAACACTGAAGCTTTCTTT. It codes for CATTSLVKNTEAFF.

J is TRBJ2-1 and V is TRBV7-2; the match to TRBD2 covers 10 bases. Germline-derived CDR1 and CDR2 are SGHTA and FQGNSA. The trim removed 6 bases at V and 0 bases at J, leaving 11 bases unmatched. The CDR3 sequence is 18 residues long. The CDR3 nucleotides are TGTGCCAGCAGATCTGGACTAGCGGTTTTAAGCTCCTACAATGAGCAGTTCTTC. Residues: CASRSGLAVLSSYNEQFF. Combining the CDR3 with reference TRBV7-2 and TRBJ2-1 gives the whole variable domain GAGVSQSPSNKVTEKGKDVELRCDPISGHTALYWYRQSLGQGLEFLIYFQGNSAPDKSGLPSDRFSAERTGGSVSTLTIQRTQQEDSAVYLCASRSGLAVLSSYNEQFFGPGTRLTVL.

This chain joins TRBV24-1 and TRBJ2-2, with TRBD1 identical over 9 bases. In germline, CDR1 is KGHDR, CDR2 SFDVKD. V was clipped by 0 bases and J by 3 bases; unmatched bases: 7. This CDR3 is 18 amino acids long. Here the CDR3 DNA reads TGTGCCACCAGTGATTTGCCTGTGGACAGGGGTTACACCGGGGAGCTGTTTTTT. This translates into CATSDLPVDRGYTGELFF.

This sequence joins TRBV11-3 and TRBJ1-1; the match to TRBD1 covers 7 bases. Per the germline V gene, CDR1 is SGHNT and CDR2 is YENEEA. This CDR3 spans 14 amino acids. After removal of 5 bases from V and 1 base from J, the junction contained 4 bases not matched to a gene. The CDR3 region is CASSLRQGNTEAFF. Here the CDR3 DNA reads TGTGCCAGCAGCCTTCGACAGGGGAACACTGAAGCTTTCTTT.

V is TRBV4-3 and J is TRBJ1-1; D gene ambiguous. The CDR3 spans 15 residues. V shed 0 bases and J shed 2 bases, with 10 bases lying between them. Germline CDR1 is LGHNA and CDR2 is YSLEER. The CDR3 DNA follows: TGCGCCAGCAGCCAAGAGGTACAGAAAAACACTGAAGCTTTCTTT. Translation gives CASSQEVQKNTEAFF.

The rearrangement links TRBV11-2 to TRBJ1-1; D perhaps matches TRBD1 (5 bases). V lost 5 bases and J 1 base, leaving 17 bases between the germline ends. The CDR3 covers 16 residues. In germline, CDR1 is SGHAT, CDR2 FQNNGV. The CDR3 DNA is TGTGCCAGCAGCCCTATACAGGCAAACGGGAACACTGAAGCTTTCTTT. It yields the protein CASSPIQANGNTEAFF.

This chain connects TRBV3-1 (or the pseudogene TRBV3-2) to TRBJ2-1, with D tentatively TRBD1 (5 bases). Trimming shortened V by 0 bases and J by 8 bases, and 14 bases separated the two germline ends. CDR3 length: 15 residues. Germline lookup yields CDR1 LGHDT and CDR2 YNNKEL (reference sequence). CDR3 protein: CASSQDPIGADEQFF. The CDR3 DNA reads as TGTGCCAGCAGCCAAGATCCGATTGGGGCCGATGAGCAGTTCTTC.

This rearrangement joins TRBV5-1 to TRBJ2-3; D uncertain. The CDR3 extends over 12 amino acids. The germline V gene encodes CDR1 SGHRS and CDR2 YFSETQ. V lost 0 bases, J lost 4 bases, and 3 bases lay in between. The CDR3 here is CASSLEPDTQYF. CDR3 nucleotide sequence: TGCGCCAGCAGCTTGGAGCCAGATACGCAGTATTTT.